Given below is one TCR beta chain in context. Generated by immunoSEQ multiplex PCR, the TCRdb table keeps only in-frame clones and is missing some. Of about 100,000 clones in the sample, around 95% were seen once. These data originate in a study of technical replicates of blood from a few donors. The receptor was derived from a human donor in good health. Sample: T cells isolated from PBMCs.

The CDR3 sequence: CASKREYEQYF. CDR3 sequence (DNA): TGTGCCAGCAAGCGGGAGTACGAGCAGTACTTC. The V and J genes are TRBV2 and TRBJ2-7; 8 bases line up with TRBD2. This CDR3 comprises 11 residues. Germline CDR1 reads SNHLY; CDR2 reads FYNNEI. J gave up 4 bases and V 7 bases, and 0 bases lay outside the gene matches.